One and the same sample provided the 7 T cell receptor beta chains below, sequenced in a study of glioma-infiltrating T cells after dendritic cell vaccination (TCRdb year 2016). Library prep was done by the immunoSEQ multiplex PCR assay. This immuneACCESS table, as held by TCRdb, lists in-frame sequences with V and J called but not all clones. Of the missing ones, under half trace to an unresolved V gene in checked studies; the others have no known cause. The sample table records over 80,000 clones; 80% to 90% of these occur just once. Jointly, the top ten make up roughly 3.2% of the sample. The source was blood, collected before dendritic cell vaccination. These receptors were collected from a human donor with glioblastoma.

V usage is TRBV29-1 and J usage is TRBJ1-2; 10 bases match TRBD1. The CDR3 spans 17 residues. CDR1 and CDR2 from the germline V gene are SQVTM and ANQGSEA. V lost 1 base to trimming and J lost 3 bases; unmatched junction nucleotides: 11. Here the CDR3 reads CSVEARRTGGDYYGYTF. The DNA for the CDR3 is TGCAGCGTTGAAGCTCGCAGGACAGGGGGTGATTACTATGGCTACACCTTC.

The rearrangement joins TRBV6-1 to TRBJ1-4; TRBD1 matches 8 bases. The CDR3 consists of 14 residues. From germline, CDR1 is MNHNS and CDR2 SASEGT. V dropped 6 bases and J dropped 8; count of bases not matched to a gene: 8. CDR3 sequence: CASRADRGVEKLFF. CDR3 DNA sequence: TGTGCCAGCAGGGCCGACAGGGGAGTCGAAAAACTGTTTTTT.

V gene TRBV15 combines with J gene TRBJ1-2, with D possibly TRBD1 on 5 matching bases. V was pared by 8 bases and J by 8 bases, with 18 bases between. CDR1 is LNHNV and CDR2 is YYDKDF in the germline V gene (reference sequence). This CDR3 has 13 amino acids. CDR3 coding DNA: TGTGCCACCTTTTCGACAGCGCCTAGGGGCTACACCTTC. Protein product: CATFSTAPRGYTF.

The J gene is TRBJ1-1, the V gene TRBV9; no definite D call. Germline V gives CDR1 SGDLS, CDR2 YYNGEE. With 0 bases removed from V and 4 bases from J, the gap between germline ends came to 7 bases. The CDR3 is 13 amino acids. CDR3 in amino acids: CASSVVGSTEAFF. CDR3 nucleotide sequence: TGTGCCAGCAGCGTAGTTGGGAGCACTGAAGCTTTCTTT.

The rearrangement uses TRBV30 and TRBJ1-1; D gene unclear. Germline V CDR1 and CDR2: GTSNPN, SVGIG (reference sequence). The CDR3 spans 14 residues. V was trimmed by 0 bases and J by 1 base, leaving 9 bases between them. CDR3 in DNA: TGTGCCTGGAGTGTTCTCGGGGAGAACACTGAAGCTTTCTTT. This encodes CAWSVLGENTEAFF.

The rearrangement joins TRBV6-1 to TRBJ1-5; 9 nucleotides agree with TRBD1. V shed 5 bases and J 3 bases; nucleotides not matched to a gene: 5. This CDR3 region has 15 residues. Looked up from germline, CDR1 is MNHNS and CDR2 is SASEGT. CDR3 loop: CASSSTGGINQPQHF. Written as DNA, the CDR3 is TGTGCCAGCAGTTCGACAGGGGGGATCAATCAGCCCCAGCATTTT.

The chain uses TRBV4-2 and TRBJ2-7; 9 bases are shared with TRBD2. CDR1 is LGHNA and CDR2 is YNFKEQ in the germline V gene. V shed 3 bases and J 0 bases; nucleotides not matched to a gene: 6. This CDR3 has 16 residues. The DNA for the CDR3 is TGTGCCAGCAGCCAGGCTGTAGCGGGAGTCTCCTACGAGCAGTACTTC. This codes for CASSQAVAGVSYEQYF.